This T cell receptor beta chain was identified during a study of a mutant IDH1 vaccine in newly diagnosed glioma. The time point is: week 35, safety follow-up. Each dose of the vaccine consisted of 300 ug of mutant IDH1 20-mer peptide, with topical imiquimod. V dropped 6 bases and J dropped 7 bases, with 16 bases sitting between them. This CDR3 spans 14 amino acids. The germline V gene encodes CDR1 SNHLY and CDR2 FYNNEI. As to this clone: Its cognate antigen is unknown.

Assay used: immunoSEQ multiplex PCR; TCRdb lists only in-frame clones, some missing. The sample consists of about 50,000 clones, 85% to 95% of them appearing once. Source: PBMCs, taken from a glioma patient whose treatment included an IDH1 peptide vaccine. V usage is TRBV2 and J usage is TRBJ1-5; D may be TRBD1 (6 bases). This TCR came from a man in his forties or fifties with glioma. CDR3 DNA sequence: TGTGCCAGCAGCCGGGGAGGGGGGGCACAGCCCCAGCATTTT. The encoded protein is CASSRGGGAQPQHF.